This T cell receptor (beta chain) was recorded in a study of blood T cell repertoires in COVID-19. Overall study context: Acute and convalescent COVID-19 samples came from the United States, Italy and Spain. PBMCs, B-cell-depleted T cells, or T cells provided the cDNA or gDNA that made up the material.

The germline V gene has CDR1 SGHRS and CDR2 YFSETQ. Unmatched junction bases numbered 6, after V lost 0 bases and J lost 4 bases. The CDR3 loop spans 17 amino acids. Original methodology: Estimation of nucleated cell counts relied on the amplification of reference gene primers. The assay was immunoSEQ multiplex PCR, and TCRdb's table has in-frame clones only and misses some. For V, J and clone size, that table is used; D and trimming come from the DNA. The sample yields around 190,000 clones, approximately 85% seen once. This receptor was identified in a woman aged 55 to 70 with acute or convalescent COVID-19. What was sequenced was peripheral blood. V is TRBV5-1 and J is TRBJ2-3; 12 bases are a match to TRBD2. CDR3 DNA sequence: TGCGCCAGCAGCTTGGATTCTAGCGGGAGGGGCGCAGATACGCAGTATTTT. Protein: CASSLDSSGRGADTQYF.